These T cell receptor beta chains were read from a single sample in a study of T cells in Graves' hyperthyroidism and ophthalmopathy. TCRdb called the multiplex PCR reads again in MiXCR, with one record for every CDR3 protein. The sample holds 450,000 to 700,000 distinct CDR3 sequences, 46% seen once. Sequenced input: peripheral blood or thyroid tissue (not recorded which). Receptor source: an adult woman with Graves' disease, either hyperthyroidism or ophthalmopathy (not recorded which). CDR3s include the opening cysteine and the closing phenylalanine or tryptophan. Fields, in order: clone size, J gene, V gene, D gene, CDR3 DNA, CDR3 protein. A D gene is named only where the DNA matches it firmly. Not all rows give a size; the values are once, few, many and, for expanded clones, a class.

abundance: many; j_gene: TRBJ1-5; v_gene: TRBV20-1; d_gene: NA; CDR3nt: TGCAGTGCTAGAGATCGGCAGGGACATCAGCCCCAGCATTTT; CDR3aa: CSARDRQGHQPQHF
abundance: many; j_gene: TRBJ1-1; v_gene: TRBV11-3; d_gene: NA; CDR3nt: TGTGCCTCTCGGGGTATTCGCGACACTGAAGCTTTCTTT; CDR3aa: CASRGIRDTEAFF
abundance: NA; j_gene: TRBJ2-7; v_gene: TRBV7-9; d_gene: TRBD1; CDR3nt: TGTGCCAGCAGCCGGGGACAGGGCAGACCCTACGAGCAGTACTTC; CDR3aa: CASSRGQGRPYEQYF
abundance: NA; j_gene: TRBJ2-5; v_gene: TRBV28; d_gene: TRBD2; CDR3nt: TGTGCCACCTCCGGCGGGAGAGAGACCCAGTACTTC; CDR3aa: CATSGGRETQYF
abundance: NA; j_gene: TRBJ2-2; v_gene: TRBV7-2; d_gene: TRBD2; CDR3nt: TGTGCCAGCAGAAAACCGGGACTAGCGGGAACGAACACCGGGGAGCTGTTTTTT; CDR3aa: CASRKPGLAGTNTGELFF
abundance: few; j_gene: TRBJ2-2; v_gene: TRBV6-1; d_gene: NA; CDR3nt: TGTGCCAGCAGTGAGTCGGCTGAAGAAATCACCGGGGAGCTGTTTTTT; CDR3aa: CASSESAEEITGELFF
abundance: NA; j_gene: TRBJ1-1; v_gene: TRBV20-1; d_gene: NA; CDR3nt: TGCAGTGCTAGTCGGGAAAACACTGAAGCTTTCTTT; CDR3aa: CSASRENTEAFF
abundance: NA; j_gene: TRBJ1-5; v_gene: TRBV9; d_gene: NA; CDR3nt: TGTGCCAGCAGCCCCGAGGGCTTGGGGCAGCCCCAGCATTTT; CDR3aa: CASSPEGLGQPQHF
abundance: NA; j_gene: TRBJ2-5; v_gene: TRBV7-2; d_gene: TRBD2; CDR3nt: TGTGCCAGCAGCTTCTCCGGGACTAGCTTGGAGACCCAGTACTTC; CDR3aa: CASSFSGTSLETQYF
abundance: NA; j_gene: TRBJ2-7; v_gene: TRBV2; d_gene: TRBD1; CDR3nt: TGTGCCAGCCGACAGGGGACCTACGAGCAGTACTTC; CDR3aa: CASRQGTYEQYF
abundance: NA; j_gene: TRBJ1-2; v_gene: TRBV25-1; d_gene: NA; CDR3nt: TGTGCCAGCAGCGGCGGGATCACAAACTATGGCTACACCTTC; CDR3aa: CASSGGITNYGYTF
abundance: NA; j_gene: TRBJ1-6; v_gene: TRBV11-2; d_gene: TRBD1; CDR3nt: TGTGCCAGCAGCCGGCCCGGGACAGGGAAACCCCTCCACTTT; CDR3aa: CASSRPGTGKPLHF
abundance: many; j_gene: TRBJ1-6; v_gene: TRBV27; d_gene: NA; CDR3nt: TGTGCCAGCAGTTTTTACCGAAATTCACCCCTCCACTTT; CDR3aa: CASSFYRNSPLHF
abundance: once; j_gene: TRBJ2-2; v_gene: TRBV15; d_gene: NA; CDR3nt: TGTGCCACCAGCAGAGGGGGGAACACCGGGGAGCTGTTTTTT; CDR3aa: CATSRGGNTGELFF
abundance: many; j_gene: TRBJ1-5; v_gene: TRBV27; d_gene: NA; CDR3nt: TGTGCCAGCAGGGGGTGGAGGAGCAATCAGCCCCAGCATTTT; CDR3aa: CASRGWRSNQPQHF
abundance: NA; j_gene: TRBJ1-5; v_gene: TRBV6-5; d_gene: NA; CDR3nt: TGTGCCAGCAGCGTCCGCAGGGACGGGGAGACCCAGCATTTT; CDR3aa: CASSVRRDGETQHF
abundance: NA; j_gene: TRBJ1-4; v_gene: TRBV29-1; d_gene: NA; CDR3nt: TGCAGCTTGGGCGATTTGAATGAAAAACTGTTTTTT; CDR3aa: CSLGDLNEKLFF
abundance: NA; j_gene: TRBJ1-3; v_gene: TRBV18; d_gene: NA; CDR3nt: TGTGCCAGCTCACAGGGAAACCCTGGAAACACCATATATTTT; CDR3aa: CASSQGNPGNTIYF
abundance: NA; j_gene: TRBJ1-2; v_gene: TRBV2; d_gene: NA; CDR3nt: TGTGCCAGCAGTGACTCGGGCGGCCCCTATGGCTACACCTTC; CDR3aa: CASSDSGGPYGYTF
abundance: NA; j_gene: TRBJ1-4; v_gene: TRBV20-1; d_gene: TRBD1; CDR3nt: TGCAGTGCTACCCGGGACAGGGGGATTAATGAAAAACTGTTTTTT; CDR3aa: CSATRDRGINEKLFF
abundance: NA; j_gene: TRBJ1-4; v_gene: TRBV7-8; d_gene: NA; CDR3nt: TGTGCCACCGGCTTAGGAGGGGTTGAAAAACTGTTTTTT; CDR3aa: CATGLGGVEKLFF
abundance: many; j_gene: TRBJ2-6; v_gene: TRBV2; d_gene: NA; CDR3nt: TGTGCCAGCACGGACAGTGCATCTGGGGCCAACGTCCTGACTTTC; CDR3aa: CASTDSASGANVLTF
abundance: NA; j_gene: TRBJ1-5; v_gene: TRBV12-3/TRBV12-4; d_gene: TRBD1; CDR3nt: TGTGCCAGCAGCGATCAGGACAGGACGCGTCAGCCCCAGCATTTT; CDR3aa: CASSDQDRTRQPQHF
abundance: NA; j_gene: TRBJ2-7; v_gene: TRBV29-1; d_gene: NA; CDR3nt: TGCAGCGTTGAAGGGCAGATTAATCCTCGCGAGCAGTACTTC; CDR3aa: CSVEGQINPREQYF
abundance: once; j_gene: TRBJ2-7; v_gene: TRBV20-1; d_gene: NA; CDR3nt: TGCAGTGCAAACCCCGGCGGGACCTACGAGCAGTACTTC; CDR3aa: CSANPGGTYEQYF
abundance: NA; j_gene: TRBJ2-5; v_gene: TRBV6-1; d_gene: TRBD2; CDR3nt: TGTGCCAGCAGGGGGGATAGCGGGAGTGGAGAGACCCAGTACTTC; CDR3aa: CASRGDSGSGETQYF
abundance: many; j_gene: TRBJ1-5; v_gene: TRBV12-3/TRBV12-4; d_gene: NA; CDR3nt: TGTGCCAGCAGCCCGATGCTTGATGGGGGTCAGCCCCAGCATTTT; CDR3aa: CASSPMLDGGQPQHF
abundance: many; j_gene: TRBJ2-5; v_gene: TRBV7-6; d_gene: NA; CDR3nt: TGTGCCAGCAGCCCGACGCCCCCCGCTAGTCTGAGACAAGAGACCCAGTACTTC; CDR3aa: CASSPTPPASLRQETQYF
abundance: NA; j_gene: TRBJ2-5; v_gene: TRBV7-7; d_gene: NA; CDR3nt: TGTGCTAGCAGCCCCGTTCTTCCGGGAGCGGGAGAGACCCAGTACTTC; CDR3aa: CASSPVLPGAGETQYF
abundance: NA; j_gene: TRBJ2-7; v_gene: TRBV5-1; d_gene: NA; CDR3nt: TGCGCCAGCAGCCCACCGGGAGTACAATACGAGCAGTACTTC; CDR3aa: CASSPPGVQYEQYF
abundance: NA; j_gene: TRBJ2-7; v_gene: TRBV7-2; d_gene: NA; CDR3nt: TGTGCCAGCAGCTTAGCGTTGGCTATCTCCTACGAGCAGTACTTC; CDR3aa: CASSLALAISYEQYF
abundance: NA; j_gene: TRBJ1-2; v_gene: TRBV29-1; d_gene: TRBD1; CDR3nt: TGCAGCGTTGAAGGGGACAGGGATGGCTACACCTTC; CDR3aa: CSVEGDRDGYTF
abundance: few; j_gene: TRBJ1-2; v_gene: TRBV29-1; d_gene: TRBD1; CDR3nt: TGCAGCGTTGGGACAGGGCCGCGCTATGGCTACACCTTC; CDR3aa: CSVGTGPRYGYTF
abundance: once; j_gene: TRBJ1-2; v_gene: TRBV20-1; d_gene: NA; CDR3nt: TGCAGTGCTAGGGGGCTGTACCGGGGCTACACCTTC; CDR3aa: CSARGLYRGYTF
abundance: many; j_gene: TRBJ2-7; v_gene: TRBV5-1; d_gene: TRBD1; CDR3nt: TGTGCCAGCAGCTTAGGGACAGGGGGCTACGAGCAGTACTTC; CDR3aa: CASSLGTGGYEQYF
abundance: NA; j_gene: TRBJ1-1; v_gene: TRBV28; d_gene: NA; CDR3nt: TGTGCCAGCAGAATTACAGGGAGTTTGCCTGAAGCTTTCTTT; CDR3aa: CASRITGSLPEAFF
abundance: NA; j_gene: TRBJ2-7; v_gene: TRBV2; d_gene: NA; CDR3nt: TGTGCCAGCAGGGACCCCGGGTACGAGCAGTACTTC; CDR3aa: CASRDPGYEQYF
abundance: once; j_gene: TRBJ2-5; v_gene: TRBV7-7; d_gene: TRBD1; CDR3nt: TGTGCTAGCAGCCCACAGGGGGCGCAGGTTGAGACCCAGTACTTC; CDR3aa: CASSPQGAQVETQYF